This passage covers 31 T cell receptor beta chains from one sample sequenced in a study of shared clonotypes between healthy human individuals (TCRdb year 2020). Receptor amplification or capture employed the immunoSEQ multiplex PCR assay. Held by TCRdb, this immuneACCESS table contains in-frame sequences only and omits some clones. Under half of the omission traces to an unresolved V gene where checked; the cause of the rest is unknown. This sample lists over a million clones; about 70% were detected once. The top ten hold about 1.5% of the sample. Source material: memory CD4+ T cells sorted from blood. Taken with the paper, the label for cell subset or site translates to: CD45RA-negative fraction. The origin of the receptors is a man aged 18 to 29 in good health.

This chain links TRBV14 with TRBJ2-7; 9 nucleotides align to TRBD2. The CDR3 runs 15 residues. Looked up from germline, CDR1 is SGHDN and CDR2 is FVKESK. J gave up 3 bases and V 1 base, and 4 bases lay outside the gene matches. As DNA, the CDR3 is TGTGCCAGCAGCCAAGTAAGCGGGAGGAGCTACGAGCAGTACTTC. Amino acid sequence: CASSQVSGRSYEQYF.

The chain recombines TRBV23-1 with TRBJ1-1; D ambiguous. TRBV23-1 is an open reading frame whose function is uncertain. The V and J ends lost 2 bases and 8 bases respectively, with 9 bases between them. This CDR3 spans 12 amino acids. The CDR3 coding sequence is TGCGCCAGCAGTCAAGTAGGGAGCGAAGCTTTCTTT. This sequence encodes CASSQVGSEAFF.

This chain links TRBV9 with TRBJ2-5; D not resolved. Germline values: CDR1 SGDLS, CDR2 YYNGEE. This CDR3 is 17 amino acids long. Trimming stripped 3 bases from V and 3 bases from J, with 21 bases between. The CDR3, as DNA: TGTGCCAGCAGCGCCCCTGTTGGCCTGGCGGCCAAAGAGACCCAGTACTTC. This gives the protein CASSAPVGLAAKETQYF.

CDR3 coding DNA: TGTGCCTGTCTAGATACGAATTTTAATTCACCCCTCCACTTT. This translates into CACLDTNFNSPLHF. The V call is TRBV30, the J call TRBJ1-6; D unclear. This CDR3 has 14 amino acids. Germline V lookup: CDR1 GTSNPN, CDR2 SVGIG (reference sequence). Trimming removed 6 bases from V and 6 bases from J, with 15 bases in between.

There are a few counts of this clone. V gene TRBV4-2 combines with J gene TRBJ1-2; unclear D gene. Germline-derived CDR1 and CDR2 are LGHNA and YNFKEQ. This CDR3 comprises 12 residues. The V end lost 1 base, the J end lost 5 bases, and 5 bases lay between the germline ends. CDR3 amino acids: CASSQGPYGYTF. DNA for the CDR3: TGTGCCAGCAGCCAAGGACCGTATGGCTACACCTTC.

This clone came up once. This sequence joins TRBV11-2 and TRBJ2-5; D might be TRBD1 or TRBD2, each matching 5 bases. The CDR3 covers 13 residues. CDR1 is SGHAT, CDR2 FQNNGV, per germline. V lost 5 bases to trimming and J lost 2 bases, with 9 bases between them. CDR3 coding DNA: TGTGCCAGCAGCCGGGGCCGGCAAGAGACCCAGTACTTC. Its translation is CASSRGRQETQYF.

This clone occurred once. The genes are TRBV4-2 and TRBJ2-4; TRBD2 agrees at 11 bases. The CDR3 totals 18 residues. Trimming cost V 1 base and J 0 bases; bases outside gene matches: 5. Per germline, CDR1 LGHNA and CDR2 YNFKEQ. This CDR3 reads CASSQGSSGGKAKNIQYF. Here the CDR3 DNA reads TGTGCCAGCAGCCAAGGCTCTAGCGGGGGGAAAGCCAAAAACATTCAGTACTTC.

This chain uses TRBV28 with TRBJ2-6; TRBD1 is a possible D gene (6 bases). Germline-derived CDR1 and CDR2 are MDHEN and SYDVKM. Trimming removed 6 bases from V and 2 bases from J, with 11 bases in between. The CDR3 loop spans 15 amino acids. CDR3 coding DNA: TGTGCCAGCAGGGGGACAAGGGCTGGGGCCAACGTCCTGACTTTC. Translating gives CASRGTRAGANVLTF.

This sequence joins TRBV5-6 and TRBJ2-1, with TRBD1 as a possible D gene (5 bases). Trimming pared 2 bases from V and 9 bases from J, leaving 6 bases between. The CDR3 is 11 residues long. From germline, CDR1 is SGHDT and CDR2 YYEEEE. The CDR3 sequence: CASSLRGEQFF. The DNA for the CDR3 is TGTGCCAGCAGCTTAAGGGGTGAGCAGTTCTTC.

This chain's CDR3 is CASSLYQVADTQYF. DNA for the CDR3: TGTGCCAGCAGCTTGTATCAGGTTGCAGATACGCAGTATTTT. The rearrangement uses TRBV7-9 and TRBJ2-3; D gene unclear. CDR1 is SEHNR, CDR2 FQNEAQ, per germline (reference sequence). Trimming took 3 bases from V and 4 from J, leaving 11 bases between them. The CDR3 spans 14 residues.

V is TRBV27 and J is TRBJ2-7, with 16 bases aligning to TRBD2. J lost 4 bases, V lost 6 bases, and 3 bases had no gene match. Germline V CDR1 and CDR2: MNHEY, SMNVEV (reference sequence). This CDR3 has 15 residues. CDR3 amino acids: CASREGLAGGYEQYF. Here the CDR3 DNA reads TGTGCCAGCAGGGAGGGACTAGCGGGAGGGTACGAGCAGTACTTC.

The count of this clone is one. This chain joins TRBV7-8 and TRBJ2-7; 12 nucleotides agree with TRBD2. CDR1 is SGHVS, CDR2 FQNEAQ, per germline. The CDR3 is 16 residues long. V lost 1 base, J lost 6 bases, and 7 bases stayed unmatched. The CDR3 DNA sequence: TGTGCCAGCAGCTTAGGAAGACTAGCGGGGGACGGCGAGCAGTACTTC. Amino acids: CASSLGRLAGDGEQYF.

V usage is TRBV28 and J usage is TRBJ2-3; 12 bases match TRBD2. The CDR3 covers 15 residues. The germline V gene encodes CDR1 MDHEN and CDR2 SYDVKM. V was pared by 5 bases and J by 8 bases, with 8 bases of the junction left unmatched. The CDR3 sequence: CASSPTSGGSGTQYF. CDR3 bases: TGTGCCAGCAGTCCGACTAGCGGGGGCTCGGGTACGCAGTATTTT.

This clone was found a few times. Its ends do not fully match the called genes, so a read error is possible. The rearrangement links TRBV7-7 to TRBJ2-5; no clear D. Per germline, CDR1 SSHAT and CDR2 FNYEAQ (reference sequence). This CDR3 has 13 residues. For the CDR3, the DNA is TGTGCTAGCAGCTTACTGCTCGGAGAGACCCAGTACTTC. This codes for CASSLLLGETQYF.

As to this clone: Other DNA sequences in this specimen translate into the identical CDR3. The J gene is TRBJ2-5, the V gene TRBV19, with D unresolved. CDR1 LNHDA and CDR2 SQIVND come from the germline V gene (reference sequence). The CDR3 loop spans 13 amino acids. V gave up 5 bases and J gave up 5 bases, with 12 bases separating them. The DNA of the CDR3 is TGTGCCAGTAGTTCATTCGCCCGGGAGACCCAGTACTTC. This codes for CASSSFARETQYF.

The table lists this clone with a few counts. This chain links TRBV9 with TRBJ2-7, with D uncertain. CDR1 is SGDLS, CDR2 YYNGEE, per germline. The length of the CDR3 is 13 residues. V dropped 0 bases and J dropped 6 bases, with 10 bases sitting between them. The CDR3: CASSVGHIGEQYF. For the CDR3, the DNA is TGTGCCAGCAGCGTAGGGCATATCGGCGAGCAGTACTTC.

CDR3 residues: CASSLDWGTGWANEQFF. In DNA, the CDR3 is TGTGCCAGCAGCTTAGATTGGGGGACAGGATGGGCCAATGAGCAGTTCTTC. This chain uses TRBV11-2 with TRBJ2-1; 8 nucleotides match TRBD1. The CDR3 runs 17 residues. J was trimmed by 6 bases and V by 0 bases; bases with no gene match: 10. The germline gives CDR1 SGHAT, CDR2 FQNNGV. The full variable domain, in which reference TRBV11-2 and TRBJ2-1 provide the parts outside the CDR3, is EAGVAQSPRYKIIEKRQSVAFWCNPISGHATLYWYQQILGQGPKLLIQFQNNGVVDDSQLPKDRFSAERLKGVDSTLKIQPAKLEDSAVYLCASSLDWGTGWANEQFFGPGTRLTVL.

This clone appeared a single time. The J gene is TRBJ2-3, the V gene TRBV30; 10 bases align to TRBD2. The CDR3 has 15 residues. Trimming at V came to 3 bases and at J to 4 bases, leaving 7 bases not matched to a gene. Germline V gene lookup returns CDR1 GTSNPN and CDR2 SVGIG (reference sequence). In DNA, the CDR3 is TGTGCCTGGAGCCGAGCGGGGGGGAAGCCAGATACGCAGTATTTT. This translates into CAWSRAGGKPDTQYF.

Concerning this clone: Germline and junction disagree at one end, which may indicate a read error. The V and J genes are TRBV7-7 and TRBJ2-5; D is perhaps TRBD2 (6 bases). This CDR3 is 15 amino acids long. CDR1 is SSHAT and CDR2 is FNYEAQ in the germline V gene (reference sequence). The CDR3 DNA is TGTGCTAGCAGCTTAGGCGGGAAAGTCCAAGAGACCCAGTACTTC. Its protein product is CASSLGGKVQETQYF.

This clone was observed many times. The V and J genes are TRBV7-9 and TRBJ2-3; D is ambiguous. CDR1 SEHNR and CDR2 FQNEAQ come from the germline V gene (reference sequence). This CDR3 contains 14 residues. Trimming stripped 1 base from V and 2 bases from J, with 7 bases between. The CDR3 sequence: CASSLEGNTDTQYF. CDR3 in DNA: TGTGCCAGCAGCTTAGAGGGCAACACAGATACGCAGTATTTT.

The chain links TRBV5-6 to TRBJ2-7; 8 nucleotides line up with TRBD1. Looked up from germline, CDR1 is SGHDT and CDR2 is YYEEEE. The CDR3 sequence is 15 residues long. After removal of 0 bases from V and 5 bases from J, the junction contained 7 bases not matched to a gene. CDR3 in amino acids: CASSLVSQGVDEQYF. CDR3 nucleotides: TGTGCCAGCAGCTTGGTATCACAGGGGGTCGACGAGCAGTACTTC.

The gene calls are TRBV4-3 and TRBJ1-4; D unclear. The ends were cut back, 0 bases at V and 4 bases at J, with 6 bases in the middle. This CDR3 spans 14 amino acids. The germline V gene encodes CDR1 LGHNA and CDR2 YSLEER. The CDR3 DNA reads TGCGCCAGCAGCCAAGATGGCTATAATGAAAAACTGTTTTTT. Translated: CASSQDGYNEKLFF.

The chain combines TRBV25-1 with TRBJ2-5; no reliable D call. This CDR3 is 17 amino acids long. Germline values: CDR1 MGHDK, CDR2 SYGVNS. V dropped 3 bases and J dropped 5 bases, with 22 bases sitting between them. The CDR3 is CASSDYVQGLGWETQYF. The CDR3 DNA sequence: TGTGCCAGCAGTGACTACGTCCAAGGCCTGGGGTGGGAGACCCAGTACTTC.

The chain links TRBV28 to TRBJ2-7; D remains ambiguous. Germline values: CDR1 MDHEN, CDR2 SYDVKM. V shed 0 bases and J shed 0 bases, with 12 bases lying between them. The CDR3 has 16 amino acids. The CDR3 DNA reads TGTGCCAGCAGTTTATGGGAGACACAATTCTCCTACGAGCAGTACTTC. Translating it yields CASSLWETQFSYEQYF. Variable domain in full (rest from reference TRBV28 and TRBJ2-7): DVKVTQSSRYLVKRTGEKVFLECVQDMDHENMFWYRQDPGLGLRLIYFSYDVKMKEKGDIPEGYSVSREKKERFSLILESASTNQTSMYLCASSLWETQFSYEQYFGPGTRLTVT.

This rearrangement joins TRBV2 to TRBJ2-5; 8 bases agree with TRBD2. CDR1 and CDR2 from the germline V gene are SNHLY and FYNNEI. Trimming cost V 5 bases and J 5 bases; bases outside gene matches: 4. CDR3 length: 13 amino acids. The CDR3 coding sequence is TGTGCCAGCAGTCGACTAGCGTGGGAGACCCAGTACTTC. It specifies CASSRLAWETQYF.

The chain is built from TRBV29-1 and TRBJ2-7; D ambiguous. The germline gives CDR1 SQVTM, CDR2 ANQGSEA. CDR3 length: 12 residues. V lost 3 bases to trimming and J lost 5 bases, with 11 bases between them. The CDR3 loop is CSVDAPGDEQYF. CDR3 nucleotides: TGCAGCGTTGATGCCCCCGGCGACGAGCAGTACTTC.

The chain recombines TRBV19 with TRBJ1-6; TRBD1 matches 7 bases. Germline values: CDR1 LNHDA, CDR2 SQIVND (reference sequence). J gave up 7 bases and V 4 bases, and 7 bases lay outside the gene matches. The CDR3 contains 15 residues. CDR3 region: CASSKTGEENSPLHF. As DNA, the CDR3 is TGTGCCAGTAGTAAAACAGGGGAGGAAAATTCACCCCTCCACTTT.

The table lists this clone with a few counts. The chain joins TRBV9 to TRBJ1-1, with D uncertain. Trimming removed 0 bases at V and 3 bases at J, with 9 bases between. Germline loops: CDR1 SGDLS, CDR2 YYNGEE. The CDR3 totals 14 residues. CDR3 DNA sequence: TGTGCCAGCAGCGTAGGGGCACCGGACACTGAAGCTTTCTTT. Protein sequence: CASSVGAPDTEAFF.

This chain links TRBV20-1 with TRBJ2-7, with D unclear. CDR1 is DFQATT and CDR2 is SNEGSKA in the germline V gene (reference sequence). Trimming cost V 5 bases and J 10 bases, with 9 bases left between them. The CDR3 sequence is 9 residues long. The DNA for the CDR3 is TGCAGTGCTCCACCGCCACAGTACTTC. Translation gives CSAPPPQYF.

V usage is TRBV2 and J usage is TRBJ2-5, with D perhaps TRBD1 (5 bases). Per the germline V gene, CDR1 is SNHLY and CDR2 is FYNNEI. The CDR3 runs to 14 residues. The V end was cut by 10 bases, the J end by 1 base, with 16 bases between. The CDR3 nucleotides read TGTGCCATCTCGAAAGGGGCCGTCCAAGAGACCCAGTACTTC. It encodes CAISKGAVQETQYF.

J is TRBJ2-7 and V is TRBV27; 7 bases are shared with TRBD1. The junction had 8 bases not matched to a gene; V was cut back by 0 bases and J by 0 bases. Per the germline V gene, CDR1 is MNHEY and CDR2 is SMNVEV (reference sequence). This CDR3 comprises 17 residues. Written as DNA, the CDR3 is TGTGCCAGCAGTTTATCGGGTATTACAGGGGCCTCCTACGAGCAGTACTTC. Its protein product is CASSLSGITGASYEQYF.